This is a list of T cell receptor beta chains from one sample in a study of CD8 T cells in Susac syndrome. MiXCR was run by TCRdb on the immunoSEQ multiplex PCR reads, yielding one entry per CDR3 protein. The sample records 200,000 or so distinct CDR3 sequences, 90% to 95% being singletons. The sequenced material came from CD8+ T cells from PBMCs. Receptors originate from a human donor with multiple sclerosis. Each CDR3 is given with its conserved first and last residue. A D gene is named only where the DNA matches it firmly. The size field is filled for only some rows; it gives once, few, many or a size class.

clone_size	d_call	cdr3_length	v_call	j_call	cdr3_nt	cdr3_aa
NA	NA	13	TRBV12-3/TRBV12-4	TRBJ1-5	TGTGCCAGCAGAACAGGTCCTTGGGAGCCCCAGCATTTT	CASRTGPWEPQHF
NA	NA	11	TRBV20-1	TRBJ2-7	TGCAGTGCTACGGAGGGATTCGAGCAGTACTTC	CSATEGFEQYF
NA	TRBD2	15	TRBV27	TRBJ2-1	TGTGCCAGCAGTTCGACTAGCGGGAGTGTGAATGAGCAGTTCTTC	CASSSTSGSVNEQFF
NA	TRBD2	16	TRBV29-1	TRBJ2-1	TGCAGCGTTGAAGTTGAGACTAGCGGGTACTACAATGAGCAGTTCTTC	CSVEVETSGYYNEQFF
once	NA	14	TRBV2	TRBJ2-1	TGTGCCAGCAGTGGGAACAGGGAGGGCAATGAGCAGTTCTTC	CASSGNREGNEQFF
once	TRBD1	14	TRBV7-9	TRBJ1-3	TGTGCCAGCCGACAGGGACAGGGCCGCAACACCATATATTTT	CASRQGQGRNTIYF
NA	TRBD2	15	TRBV3-1	TRBJ2-1	TGTGCCAGCAGCCAAGTCCTAGCGGGCCTCAATGAGCAGTTCTTC	CASSQVLAGLNEQFF
NA	TRBD1	15	TRBV27	TRBJ2-7	TGTGCCAGCAGTTTGATCGGGACAGGCTCCTACGAGCAGTACTTC	CASSLIGTGSYEQYF
few	NA	14	TRBV2	TRBJ2-7	TGTGCCAGCAGTGAAGCCCTGATGATGTACGAGCAGTACTTC	CASSEALMMYEQYF
NA	NA	12	TRBV19	TRBJ2-1	TGTGCCAGTAGTATATCCTACAATGAGCAGTTCTTC	CASSISYNEQFF
NA	NA	15	TRBV6-1	TRBJ2-5	TGTGCCAGCAGTGAAACTAATAGTAAGGCGGAGACCCAGTACTTC	CASSETNSKAETQYF
NA	NA	12	TRBV30	TRBJ2-7	TGTGCCTGGAGTTCACTCGAAAACGAGCAGTACTTC	CAWSSLENEQYF
NA	NA	14	TRBV7-9	TRBJ1-3	TGTGCCAGCAGCTTCACGACCTCTGAAAACACCATATATTTT	CASSFTTSENTIYF
NA	NA	13	TRBV7-9	TRBJ2-7	TGTGCCAGCAGTAACCGGGACAACTACGAGCAGTACTTC	CASSNRDNYEQYF
NA	NA	15	TRBV4-3	TRBJ1-2	TGCGCCAGCAGCCAAGATAGGCAGACTAACTATGGCTACACCTTC	CASSQDRQTNYGYTF
NA	TRBD2	14	TRBV7-9	TRBJ2-7	TGTGCCAGCAGCCCCGGGACTAAGTCCTACGAGCAGTACTTC	CASSPGTKSYEQYF
NA	TRBD1	15	TRBV7-9	TRBJ1-2	TGTGCCAGCAGCTCCTACTCCGGGACAGACTATGGCTACACCTTC	CASSSYSGTDYGYTF
NA	NA	15	TRBV9	TRBJ1-2	TGTGCCAGCAGCGTAGTGGCCAACCCTAACTATGGCTACACCTTC	CASSVVANPNYGYTF
NA	NA	14	TRBV12-3/TRBV12-4	TRBJ1-5	TGTGCCAGCAGCCCGACTGGGCTCAATCAGCCCCAGCATTTT	CASSPTGLNQPQHF
once	TRBD1	17	TRBV12-3/TRBV12-4	TRBJ1-1	TGTGCCAGCAGTCCCGGGACAGGGCTCGCCATGAACACTGAAGCTTTCTTT	CASSPGTGLAMNTEAFF
NA	TRBD2	13	TRBV6-5	TRBJ2-7	TGTGCCAGCAGCGGGGGGTGGGCCTACGAGCAGTACTTC	CASSGGWAYEQYF
once	TRBD2	19	TRBV29-1	TRBJ2-2	TGCAGCGTTGAAGATTGGCGTGGGAGCGGGGGTCGAGGGACCGGGGAGCTGTTTTTT	CSVEDWRGSGGRGTGELFF
NA	TRBD1	14	TRBV4-3	TRBJ2-3	TGCGCCAGCAGCTACGACAGGGGTGCAGATACGCAGTATTTT	CASSYDRGADTQYF
NA	TRBD1	17	TRBV4-1	TRBJ1-2	TGCGCCAGCAGCCAGGGGGGACCAGGGGGCTGGGACTATGGCTACACCTTC	CASSQGGPGGWDYGYTF
NA	NA	14	TRBV27	TRBJ2-2	TGTGCCAGCAGTGGGAGGATGGTCACCGGGGAGCTGTTTTTT	CASSGRMVTGELFF
once	TRBD2	18	TRBV24-1	TRBJ2-3	TGTGCCCCCCTCGGCCGGCTAGCGGGGGGGACTAGCACAGATACGCAGTATTTT	CAPLGRLAGGTSTDTQYF
NA	NA	9	TRBV6-1	TRBJ2-3	TGTGCCAGCAGCGATACGCAGTATTTT	CASSDTQYF
NA	NA	14	TRBV12-3/TRBV12-4	TRBJ2-7	TGTGCCAGCAGTCCCCAGGGCCGGGGAGGAGAGCAGTACTTC	CASSPQGRGGEQYF
NA	NA	16	TRBV7-9	TRBJ1-1	TGTGCCAGCAGCCCCTCCCGATCGACAGGGAACACTGAAGCTTTCTTT	CASSPSRSTGNTEAFF
NA	TRBD2	17	TRBV5-6	TRBJ2-1	TGTGCCAGCAGCTGGGGAGGGTTAGCGGGAGTTAATGATGAGCAGTTCTTC	CASSWGGLAGVNDEQFF
NA	NA	12	TRBV10-2	TRBJ2-2	TGCGCCAGCGACGGGGGAACCGGGGAGCTGTTTTTT	CASDGGTGELFF
NA	TRBD1	14	TRBV12-3/TRBV12-4	TRBJ1-1	TGTGCCAGCAGTCCCCGGACAGGGAGGATTGAAGCTTTCTTT	CASSPRTGRIEAFF
NA	NA	14	TRBV24-1	TRBJ2-2	TGTGCCACCAGCAAACAGGGAAACACCGGGGAGCTGTTTTTT	CATSKQGNTGELFF
once	TRBD1	17	TRBV2	TRBJ1-2	TGTGCCAGCAGTCTCACCGGGACAGGGATGGGAAACTATGGCTACACCTTC	CASSLTGTGMGNYGYTF
NA	NA	16	TRBV19	TRBJ2-1	TGTGCCAGTAGTACACATACAGGGAGCTCCTACAATGAGCAGTTCTTC	CASSTHTGSSYNEQFF
once	NA	16	TRBV2	TRBJ2-3	TGTGCCAGCAGTGAAGGTGGGGGGGCGCTGACAGATACGCAGTATTTT	CASSEGGGALTDTQYF
NA	NA	13	TRBV9	TRBJ1-2	TGTGCCAGCACCACCGGGACTCAAGATGGCTACACCTTC	CASTTGTQDGYTF
NA	NA	18	TRBV7-2	TRBJ2-7	TGTGCCAGCAACCCCGTCCGGGGTCCCCACGGTAATTCCTACGAGCAGTACTTC	CASNPVRGPHGNSYEQYF
NA	NA	16	TRBV3-1	TRBJ1-4	TGTGCCAGCAGCCTTCTGGGGGGATCGGCTAATGAAAAACTGTTTTTT	CASSLLGGSANEKLFF
NA	NA	14	TRBV7-9	TRBJ1-5	TGTGCCAGCAGCTTCCACGACGGCAATCAGCCCCAGCATTTT	CASSFHDGNQPQHF
NA	NA	13	TRBV6-4	TRBJ1-1	TGTGCCAGCAGTGCCCAGGGGAACACTGAAGCTTTCTTT	CASSAQGNTEAFF
NA	NA	16	TRBV12-3/TRBV12-4	TRBJ2-7	TGTGCCAATTTGGCCGCTAGGGACCCACGAGGGCACGAGCAGTACTTC	CANLAARDPRGHEQYF
NA	NA	18	TRBV3-1	TRBJ1-1	TGTGCCAGCAGCCAAGATACGGCAGGTCTTTGGAGGGGTACTGAAGCTTTCTTT	CASSQDTAGLWRGTEAFF
NA	NA	13	TRBV3-1	TRBJ2-1	TGTGCCAGCAGCCAAGATGAGGACAATGAGCAGTTCTTC	CASSQDEDNEQFF
once	NA	15	TRBV27	TRBJ2-7	TGTGCCAGCAGTTTATCGACCGGTATTCTGGGGGAGCAGTACTTC	CASSLSTGILGEQYF
NA	TRBD1	16	TRBV9	TRBJ2-7	TGTGCCAGCAGCGTAAGGGGTACAGGGGCCTCCTACGAGCAGTACTTC	CASSVRGTGASYEQYF
NA	NA	13	TRBV20-1	TRBJ2-7	TGCAGTGCCCGGCAGAAAAGCTCCTACGAGCAGTACTTC	CSARQKSSYEQYF
once	NA	15	TRBV7-2	TRBJ1-3	TGTGCCAGCAGCTTAGACCCAAGCTCTGAAAACACCATATATTTT	CASSLDPSSENTIYF
few	NA	14	TRBV24-1	TRBJ2-7	TGTGCCACCAGTGATACCGGGAGATACTACGAGCAGTACTTC	CATSDTGRYYEQYF
NA	NA	15	TRBV27	TRBJ1-1	TGTGCCAGCAGCTCCCTCAAAGAAGTCTACACTGAAGCTTTCTTT	CASSSLKEVYTEAFF
NA	TRBD2	13	TRBV20-1	TRBJ2-1	TGCAGTGCTGACGGGTGGCGGGGGGACGAGCAGTTCTTC	CSADGWRGDEQFF
NA	NA	15	TRBV9	TRBJ1-2	TGTGCCAGCAGCGGACCCCCCGGACCTAACTATGGCTACACCTTC	CASSGPPGPNYGYTF
NA	NA	11	TRBV19	TRBJ1-1	TGTGCCAGTATAGGGGGGGCTGAAGCTTTCTTT	CASIGGAEAFF
NA	NA	14	TRBV9	TRBJ1-1	TGTGCCAGCACCCTCCATGAGAGGAACACTGAAGCTTTCTTT	CASTLHERNTEAFF
NA	TRBD2	15	TRBV28	TRBJ2-7	TGTGCCAGCAACGTCCCTAACGCGGGGGATCACGAGCAGTACTTC	CASNVPNAGDHEQYF
NA	NA	11	TRBV2	TRBJ2-7	TGTGCCAGCGGTTGGGCCTACGAGCAGTACTTC	CASGWAYEQYF
NA	NA	18	TRBV6-5	TRBJ1-4	TGTGCCAGCAGTTTCCTCCCTGCCCCGGGGAGGGGGGGAGAAAAACTGTTTTTT	CASSFLPAPGRGGEKLFF
NA	TRBD1	16	TRBV7-3	TRBJ1-1	TGTGCCAGCAGCTTAGGGACAGGGCCTTGGGGCACTGAAGCTTTCTTT	CASSLGTGPWGTEAFF
NA	TRBD2	16	TRBV10-3	TRBJ2-2	TGTGCCATCAGTGAGATGTCGGGAGGGCACACCGGGGAGCTGTTTTTT	CAISEMSGGHTGELFF
NA	NA	16	TRBV13	TRBJ2-1	TGTGCCAGCAGCCCCGGCATACCAATCTCCTACAATGAGCAGTTCTTC	CASSPGIPISYNEQFF